One sample yielded the 9 T cell receptor beta chains listed below, sequenced in a study of spatial heterogeneity in lung cancer. General study findings and limits: How many expanded intratumoral alpha and beta TCRs were present tracked the tumor mutation count, which was a count of nonsynonymous mutations.

Time point noted: sample taken at primary tumor resection. These TCRs are of unknown antigen specificity. From the 5' RACE reads, TCRdb called clonotypes with MiXCR, one entry per CDR3 protein. Altogether about 13,000 distinct CDR3 sequences are present, 4% to 5.5% being singletons, with the ten largest covering around 25%. The sample here was lung tumor tissue, taken at surgery. These TCRs come from a male donor with early-stage non-small cell lung cancer.

This clonotype was seen repeatedly, ten times or more. Since the library was made to target alpha chains, this beta chain is a stray read and its abundance is not meaningful. CDR3 bases: TGCAGTGCTCAGAGGGTCTGGGCCGGCAATGAGCAGTTCTTC. Translating gives CSAQRVWAGNEQFF. The chain joins TRBV20-1 to TRBJ2-1, with a possible D match to TRBD2 (5 bases). Per germline, CDR1 DFQATT and CDR2 SNEGSKA (reference sequence). This CDR3 comprises 14 residues. Trimming stripped 5 bases from V and 6 bases from J, with 17 bases between.

This clonotype was counted at least ten times. For a library built for alpha chains, this beta chain is a stray read; little rests on its size. CDR3 sequence (DNA): TGCGCCAGCAGCGGTCAGAACACCGGGGAGCTGTTTTTT. Amino acid sequence: CASSGQNTGELFF. The rearrangement uses TRBV5-1 and TRBJ2-2, with no clear D. The germline V gene encodes CDR1 SGHRS and CDR2 YFSETQ. The CDR3 runs 13 residues. Trimming took off 4 bases at V and 1 base at J, with 5 bases between the two ends.

This clonotype was seen at least ten times. Since it is a stray read in a library aimed at alpha chains, this beta chain has a size that is not meaningful. The J gene is TRBJ1-2, the V gene TRBV20-1; D call uncertain. Germline V gene lookup returns CDR1 DFQATT and CDR2 SNEGSKA (reference sequence). V lost 1 base, J lost 4 bases, and 10 bases lay in between. The CDR3 is 13 amino acids. CDR3 sequence: CSARVKTLYGYTF. The DNA for the CDR3 is TGCAGTGCTAGAGTGAAGACACTCTATGGCTACACCTTC.

The sample holds a few counts of this clonotype. This beta chain slipped into a library made for alpha chains as a stray read, so its size is not meaningful. The chain carries TRBV20-1 and TRBJ2-1; 14 bases agree with TRBD2. V lost 5 bases and J lost 1; bases outside the gene matches: 1. The CDR3 runs 15 residues. Germline CDR1 and CDR2: DFQATT and SNEGSKA (reference sequence). The CDR3 protein is CSARTSGGSYNEQFF. The CDR3 region has the DNA TGCAGTGCTCGGACTAGCGGGGGGTCCTACAATGAGCAGTTCTTC.

This clonotype was detected ten times or more. This beta chain is off target for a library built for alpha chains, so its abundance means little. The chain joins TRBV4-2 to TRBJ1-3; D call uncertain. Per germline, CDR1 LGHNA and CDR2 YNFKEQ. V was shortened by 0 bases and J by 3 bases, with 15 bases between the two germline ends. There are 17 residues in the CDR3. CDR3 sequence (DNA): TGTGCCAGCAGCCAAGAAATGGTGACGGCTTTTGGAAACACCATATATTTT. Amino acid sequence: CASSQEMVTAFGNTIYF.

This clonotype was observed many times. The size of this beta chain means little, since it is a stray read in a library made for alpha chains. The J gene is TRBJ1-1, the V gene TRBV6-1; 9 positions agree with TRBD1. Looked up from germline, CDR1 is MNHNS and CDR2 is SASEGT. This CDR3 has 15 residues. The junction had 7 bases not matched to a gene; V was cut back by 5 bases and J by 3 bases. CDR3 sequence: CASSPLQGAYTEAFF. Here the CDR3 DNA reads TGTGCCAGCAGTCCGTTACAGGGGGCATACACTGAAGCTTTCTTT.

This clonotype has a count of ten or more. This beta chain lies outside the target of a library built for alpha chains; its clone size means little. This chain uses TRBV4-3 with TRBJ2-2, with D uncertain. The CDR3 is 15 residues long. The germline V and J ends were trimmed by 6 bases and 0 bases, with 11 bases remaining between them. The germline V gene encodes CDR1 LGHNA and CDR2 YSLEER. CDR3 residues: CASRLSTTNTGELFF. The CDR3 DNA sequence: TGCGCCAGCAGACTCTCTACAACGAACACCGGGGAGCTGTTTTTT.

This clonotype appeared a few times. Little can be read into the size of this beta chain, an off-target read in a library designed for alpha chains. V gene TRBV18 combines with J gene TRBJ2-4, with TRBD1 matching 8 bases. The V segment lost 2 bases and the J segment 4 bases; nucleotides outside the gene matches: 7. CDR3 length: 16 amino acids. Germline assignment: CDR1 KGHSH and CDR2 LQKENI. CDR3 loop: CASSPAGTGDKNIQYF. DNA of the CDR3: TGTGCCAGCTCACCAGCCGGGACAGGCGATAAAAACATTCAGTACTTC.

Within the sample, this clonotype is medium-sized (0.01 to 0.1%). For a library built for alpha chains, this beta chain is a stray read; little rests on its size. The chain has TRBV5-1 and TRBJ1-1; D not certain. This CDR3 spans 15 amino acids. The germline V gene has CDR1 SGHRS and CDR2 YFSETQ. Trimming left V 0 bases short and J 0 bases short, with 9 bases between. CDR3 region: CASSLAQSMNTEAFF. The CDR3 DNA reads as TGCGCCAGCAGCTTGGCCCAATCGATGAACACTGAAGCTTTCTTT.